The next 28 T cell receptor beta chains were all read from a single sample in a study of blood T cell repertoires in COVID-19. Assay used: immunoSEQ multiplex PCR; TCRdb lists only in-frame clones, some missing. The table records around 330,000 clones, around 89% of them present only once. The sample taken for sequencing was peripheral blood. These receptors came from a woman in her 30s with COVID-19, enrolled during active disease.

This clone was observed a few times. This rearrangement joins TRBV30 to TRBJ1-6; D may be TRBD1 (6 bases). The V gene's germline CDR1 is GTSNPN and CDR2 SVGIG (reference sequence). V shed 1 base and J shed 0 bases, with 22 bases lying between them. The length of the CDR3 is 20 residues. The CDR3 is CAWSAQQGFSPSSYNSPLHF. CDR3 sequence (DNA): TGTGCCTGGAGTGCACAACAGGGTTTCTCTCCGAGCTCCTATAATTCACCCCTCCACTTT.

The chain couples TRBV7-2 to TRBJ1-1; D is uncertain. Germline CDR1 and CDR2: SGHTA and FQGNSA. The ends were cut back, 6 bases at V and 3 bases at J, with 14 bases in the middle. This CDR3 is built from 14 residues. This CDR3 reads CASRGRGSYTEAFF. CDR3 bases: TGTGCCAGCAGGGGCCGGGGATCCTACACTGAAGCTTTCTTT.

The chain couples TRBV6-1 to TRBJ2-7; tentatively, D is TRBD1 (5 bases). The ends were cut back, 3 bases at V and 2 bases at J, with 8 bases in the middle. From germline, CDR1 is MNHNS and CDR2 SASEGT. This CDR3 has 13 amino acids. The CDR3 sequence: CASSEPGPYEQYV. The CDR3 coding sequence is TGTGCCAGCAGTGAGCCAGGGCCCTACGAGCAGTACGTC.

The CDR3 DNA reads TGTGCCACCAGCAGAGATCAAAATAATTCACCCCTCCACTTT. This gives the protein CATSRDQNNSPLHF. This rearrangement joins TRBV15 to TRBJ1-6; no clear D. CDR3 length equals 14 residues. Germline V CDR1 and CDR2: LNHNV, YYDKDF (reference sequence). The V gene lost 0 bases and the J gene lost 5 bases, with 5 bases spanning the gap.

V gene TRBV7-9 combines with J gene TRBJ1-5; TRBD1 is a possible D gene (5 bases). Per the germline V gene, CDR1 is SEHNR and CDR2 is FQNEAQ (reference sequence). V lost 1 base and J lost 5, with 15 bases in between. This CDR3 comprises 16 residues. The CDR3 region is CASSLVGQIDHQPQHF. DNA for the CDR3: TGTGCCAGCAGCTTAGTAGGACAAATCGATCATCAGCCCCAGCATTTT.

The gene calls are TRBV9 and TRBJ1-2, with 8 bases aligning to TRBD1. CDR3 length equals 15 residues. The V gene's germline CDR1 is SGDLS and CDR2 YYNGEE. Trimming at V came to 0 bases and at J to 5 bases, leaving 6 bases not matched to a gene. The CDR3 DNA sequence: TGTGCCAGCAGCGTAGGCGCAGGGGGCAGGTATGGCTACACCTTC. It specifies CASSVGAGGRYGYTF. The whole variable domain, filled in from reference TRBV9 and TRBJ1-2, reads DSGVTQTPKHLITATGQRVTLRCSPRSGDLSVYWYQQSLDQGLQFLIQYYNGEERAKGNILERFSAQQFPDLHSELNLSSLELGDSALYFCASSVGAGGRYGYTFGSGTRLTVV.

CDR3: CASSRTSGGQETQYF. Here the CDR3 DNA reads TGTGCCAGCAGCCGGACTAGCGGGGGTCAAGAGACCCAGTACTTC. The chain links TRBV6-2 or TRBV6-3 to TRBJ2-5; 13 positions match TRBD2. Germline lookup yields CDR1 MNHEY and CDR2 SVGEGT. The CDR3 has 15 residues. The V and J ends lost 6 bases and 2 bases, in that order; junction bases with no gene match: 3.

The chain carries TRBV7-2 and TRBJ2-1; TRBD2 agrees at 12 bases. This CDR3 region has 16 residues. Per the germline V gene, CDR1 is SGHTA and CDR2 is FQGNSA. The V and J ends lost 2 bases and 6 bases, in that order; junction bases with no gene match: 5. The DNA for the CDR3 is TGTGCCAGCAGCTTAAGTCGACTAGCGGGGGTCAATGAGCAGTTCTTC. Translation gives CASSLSRLAGVNEQFF. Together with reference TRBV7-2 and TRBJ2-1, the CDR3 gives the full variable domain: GAGVSQSPSNKVTEKGKDVELRCDPISGHTALYWYRQSLGQGLEFLIYFQGNSAPDKSGLPSDRFSAERTGGSVSTLTIQRTQQEDSAVYLCASSLSRLAGVNEQFFGPGTRLTVL.

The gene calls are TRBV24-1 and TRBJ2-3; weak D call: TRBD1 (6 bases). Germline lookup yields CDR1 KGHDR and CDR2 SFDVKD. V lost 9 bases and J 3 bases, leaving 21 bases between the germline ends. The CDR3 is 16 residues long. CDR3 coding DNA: TGTGCCACCGCTATACAACAGGGTGGGCAAACAGATACGCAGTATTTT. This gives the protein CATAIQQGGQTDTQYF.

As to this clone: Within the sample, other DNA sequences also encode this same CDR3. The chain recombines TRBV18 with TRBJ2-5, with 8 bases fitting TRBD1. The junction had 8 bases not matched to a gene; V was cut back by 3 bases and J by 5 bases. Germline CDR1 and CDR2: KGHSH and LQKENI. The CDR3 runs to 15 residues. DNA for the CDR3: TGTGCCAGCTCACCGCCCGGGACAGGAGGCGAGACCCAGTACTTC. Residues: CASSPPGTGGETQYF. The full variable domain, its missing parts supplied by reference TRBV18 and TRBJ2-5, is NAGVMQNPRHLVRRRGQEARLRCSPMKGHSHVYWYRQLPEEGLKFMVYLQKENIIDESGMPKERFSAEFPKEGPSILRIQQVVRGDSAAYFCASSPPGTGGETQYFGPGTRLLVL.

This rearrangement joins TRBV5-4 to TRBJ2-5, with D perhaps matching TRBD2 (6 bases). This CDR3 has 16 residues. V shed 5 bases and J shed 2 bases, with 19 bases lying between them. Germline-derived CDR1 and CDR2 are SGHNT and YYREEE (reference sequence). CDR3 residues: CASRQGPAGVQETQYF. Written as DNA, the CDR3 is TGTGCCAGCAGGCAGGGTCCAGCGGGCGTTCAAGAGACCCAGTACTTC.

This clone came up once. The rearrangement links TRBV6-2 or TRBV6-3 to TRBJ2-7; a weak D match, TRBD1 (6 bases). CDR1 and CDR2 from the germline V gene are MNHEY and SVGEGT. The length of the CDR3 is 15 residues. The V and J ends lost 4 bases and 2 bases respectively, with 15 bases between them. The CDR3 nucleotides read TGTGCCAGCAGTTCACCGGGACAAGCCGCCTACGAGCAGTACTTC. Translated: CASSSPGQAAYEQYF.

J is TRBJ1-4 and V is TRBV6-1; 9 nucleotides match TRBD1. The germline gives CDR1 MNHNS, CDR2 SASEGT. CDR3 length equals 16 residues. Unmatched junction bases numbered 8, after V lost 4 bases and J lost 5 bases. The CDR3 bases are TGTGCCAGCAGTGTACAGGGGGCGCGGTCGAATGAAAAACTGTTTTTT. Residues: CASSVQGARSNEKLFF.

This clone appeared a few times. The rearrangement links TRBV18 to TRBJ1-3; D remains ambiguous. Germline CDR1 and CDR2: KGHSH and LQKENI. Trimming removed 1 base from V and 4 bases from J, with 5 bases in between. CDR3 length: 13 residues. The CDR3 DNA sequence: TGTGCCAGCTCACCACTCCTGGGAAACACCATATATTTT. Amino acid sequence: CASSPLLGNTIYF. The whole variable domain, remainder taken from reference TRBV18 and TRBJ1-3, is NAGVMQNPRHLVRRRGQEARLRCSPMKGHSHVYWYRQLPEEGLKFMVYLQKENIIDESGMPKERFSAEFPKEGPSILRIQQVVRGDSAAYFCASSPLLGNTIYFGEGSWLTVV.

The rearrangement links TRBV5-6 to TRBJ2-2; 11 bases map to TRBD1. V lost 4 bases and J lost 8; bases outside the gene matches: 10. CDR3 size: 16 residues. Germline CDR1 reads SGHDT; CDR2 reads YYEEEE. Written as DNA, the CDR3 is TGTGCCAGCAGCGGGACAGGGGGTCTCTTAGCAGGGGAGCTGTTTTTT. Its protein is CASSGTGGLLAGELFF.

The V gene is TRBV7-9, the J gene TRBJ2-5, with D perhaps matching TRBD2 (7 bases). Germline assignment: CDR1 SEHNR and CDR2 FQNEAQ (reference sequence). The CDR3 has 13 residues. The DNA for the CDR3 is TGTGCGGGGGCGGGGGATTTACAAGAGACCCAGTACTTC. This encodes CAGAGDLQETQYF.

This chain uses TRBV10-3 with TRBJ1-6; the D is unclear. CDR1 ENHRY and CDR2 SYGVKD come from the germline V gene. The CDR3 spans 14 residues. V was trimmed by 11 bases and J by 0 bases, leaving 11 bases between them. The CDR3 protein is CAARRSSYNSPLHF. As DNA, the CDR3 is TGTGCCGCCCGTCGGAGCTCCTATAATTCACCCCTCCACTTT.

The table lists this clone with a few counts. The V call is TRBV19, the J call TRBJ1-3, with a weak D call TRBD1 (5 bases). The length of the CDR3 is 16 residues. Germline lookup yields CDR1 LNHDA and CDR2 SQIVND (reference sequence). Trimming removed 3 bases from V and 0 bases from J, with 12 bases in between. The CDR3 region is CASSIPGGDSGNTIYF. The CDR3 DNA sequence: TGTGCCAGTAGTATCCCGGGGGGAGACTCTGGAAACACCATATATTTT.

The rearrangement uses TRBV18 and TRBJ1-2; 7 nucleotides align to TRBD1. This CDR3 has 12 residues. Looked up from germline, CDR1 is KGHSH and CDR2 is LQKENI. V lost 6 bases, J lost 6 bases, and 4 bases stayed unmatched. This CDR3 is CASSTTGDGYTF. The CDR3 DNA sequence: TGTGCCAGCTCGACCACAGGGGATGGCTACACCTTC.

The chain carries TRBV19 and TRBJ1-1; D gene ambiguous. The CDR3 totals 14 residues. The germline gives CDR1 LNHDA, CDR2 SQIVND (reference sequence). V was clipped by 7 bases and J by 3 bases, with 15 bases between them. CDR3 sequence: CASNEAYRDTEAFF. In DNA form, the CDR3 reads TGTGCCAGTAACGAGGCATATCGGGACACTGAAGCTTTCTTT.

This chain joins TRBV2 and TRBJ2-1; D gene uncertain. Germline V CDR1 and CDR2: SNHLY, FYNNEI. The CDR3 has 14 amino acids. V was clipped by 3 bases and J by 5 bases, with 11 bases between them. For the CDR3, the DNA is TGTGCCAGCAGTGAGGTTCAGGTCGACAATGAGCAGTTCTTC. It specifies CASSEVQVDNEQFF.

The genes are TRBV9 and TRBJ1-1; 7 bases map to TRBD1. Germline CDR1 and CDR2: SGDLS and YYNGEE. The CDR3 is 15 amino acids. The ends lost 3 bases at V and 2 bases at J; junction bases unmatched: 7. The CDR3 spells CASSATGAGNTEAFF. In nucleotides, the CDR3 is TGTGCCAGCAGCGCAACAGGGGCGGGAAACACTGAAGCTTTCTTT.

The CDR3 protein is CATSAGLNTEAFF. DNA for the CDR3: TGTGCCACCAGCGCAGGGCTAAACACTGAAGCTTTCTTT. V usage is TRBV10-3 and J usage is TRBJ1-1; a weak D match, TRBD1 (5 bases). The length of the CDR3 is 13 residues. CDR1 is ENHRY, CDR2 SYGVKD, per germline. Trimming stripped 10 bases from V and 2 bases from J, with 14 bases between.

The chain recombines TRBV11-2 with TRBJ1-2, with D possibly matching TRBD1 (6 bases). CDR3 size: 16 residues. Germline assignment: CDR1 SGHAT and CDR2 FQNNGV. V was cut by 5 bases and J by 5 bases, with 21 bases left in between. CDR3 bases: TGTGCCAGCAGCCCGGTGGGGGCCGGTGGTGCGTATGGCTACACCTTC. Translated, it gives CASSPVGAGGAYGYTF.

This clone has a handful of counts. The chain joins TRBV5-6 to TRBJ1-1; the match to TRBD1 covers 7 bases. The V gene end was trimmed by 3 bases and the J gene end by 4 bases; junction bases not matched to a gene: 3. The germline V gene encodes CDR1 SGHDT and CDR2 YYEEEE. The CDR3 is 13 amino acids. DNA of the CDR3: TGTGCCAGCAGCTCCAACAGGGGCACTGAAGCTTTCTTT. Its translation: CASSSNRGTEAFF.

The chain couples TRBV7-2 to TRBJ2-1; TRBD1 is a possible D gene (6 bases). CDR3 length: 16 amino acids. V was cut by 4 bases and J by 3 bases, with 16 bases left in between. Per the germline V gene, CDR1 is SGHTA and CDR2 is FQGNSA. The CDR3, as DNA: TGTGCCAGCAGCTCACCTAATAAGGGGGTCTACAATGAGCAGTTCTTC. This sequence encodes CASSSPNKGVYNEQFF.

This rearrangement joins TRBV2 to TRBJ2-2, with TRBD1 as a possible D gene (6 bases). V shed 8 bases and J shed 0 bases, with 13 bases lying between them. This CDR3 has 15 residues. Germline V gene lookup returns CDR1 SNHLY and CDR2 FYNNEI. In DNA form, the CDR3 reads TGTGCCAGCGTCCGGACAGTCGCGAACACCGGGGAGCTGTTTTTT. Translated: CASVRTVANTGELFF.

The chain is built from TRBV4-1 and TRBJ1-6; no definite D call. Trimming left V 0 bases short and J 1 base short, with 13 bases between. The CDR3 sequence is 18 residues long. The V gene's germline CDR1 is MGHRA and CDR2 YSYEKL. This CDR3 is CASSQDRAVVSYNSPLHF. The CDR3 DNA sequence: TGCGCCAGCAGCCAAGACCGTGCGGTGGTGTCCTATAATTCACCCCTCCACTTT.